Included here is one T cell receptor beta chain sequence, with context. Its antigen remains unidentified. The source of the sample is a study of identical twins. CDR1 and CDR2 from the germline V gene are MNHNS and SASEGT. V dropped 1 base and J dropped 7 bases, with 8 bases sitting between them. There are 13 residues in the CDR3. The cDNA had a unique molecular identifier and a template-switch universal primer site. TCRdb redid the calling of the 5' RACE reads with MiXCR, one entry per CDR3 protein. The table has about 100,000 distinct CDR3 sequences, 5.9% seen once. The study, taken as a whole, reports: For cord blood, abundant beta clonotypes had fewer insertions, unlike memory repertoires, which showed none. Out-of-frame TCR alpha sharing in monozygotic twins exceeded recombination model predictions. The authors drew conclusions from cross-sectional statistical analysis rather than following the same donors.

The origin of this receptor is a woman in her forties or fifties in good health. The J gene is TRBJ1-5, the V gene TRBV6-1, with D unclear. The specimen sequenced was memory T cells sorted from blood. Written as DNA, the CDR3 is TGTGCCAGCAGTGAAGAACGTTTCCAGCCCCAGCATTTT. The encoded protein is CASSEERFQPQHF.